The entry that follows covers one TCR beta chain sequence. The assay was immunoSEQ multiplex PCR, and TCRdb's table has in-frame clones only and misses some. The table has roughly 180,000 clones, approximately 94% seen once. The CDR3 runs 14 residues. The ends lost 6 bases at V and 8 bases at J; junction bases unmatched: 2. Looked up from germline, CDR1 is SNHLY and CDR2 is FYNNEI. This entry belongs to a study of T cell responses to AZD1222 COVID-19 vaccine. Sample: peripheral blood, taken 28 days after the second AZD1222 dose. This clonotype was sampled from an adult who received the AZD1222 COVID-19 vaccine. The genes are TRBV2 and TRBJ2-1, with 15 bases identical to TRBD2. The CDR3 sequence is CASSGTSGGHEQFF. In nucleotides, the CDR3 is TGTGCCAGCAGCGGGACTAGCGGGGGGCATGAGCAGTTCTTC.